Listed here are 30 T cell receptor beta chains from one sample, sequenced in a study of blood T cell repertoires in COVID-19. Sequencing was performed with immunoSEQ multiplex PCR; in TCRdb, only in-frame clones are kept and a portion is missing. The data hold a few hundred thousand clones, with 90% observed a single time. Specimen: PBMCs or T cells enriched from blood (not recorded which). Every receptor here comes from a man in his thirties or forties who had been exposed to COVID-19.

The CDR3 spells CSVAGNGEKLFF. The CDR3 nucleotides are TGCAGCGTCGCCGGGAACGGAGAAAAACTGTTTTTT. The chain is built from TRBV29-1 and TRBJ1-4; D is uncertain. Germline V gene sequence: CDR1 SQVTM, CDR2 ANQGSEA. The ends were cut back, 6 bases at V and 8 bases at J, with 13 bases in the middle. This CDR3 is 12 amino acids long.

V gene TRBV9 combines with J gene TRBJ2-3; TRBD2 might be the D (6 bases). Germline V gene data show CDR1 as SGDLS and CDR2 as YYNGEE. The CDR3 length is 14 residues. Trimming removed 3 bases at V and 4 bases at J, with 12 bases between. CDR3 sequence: CASSARLDPDTQYF. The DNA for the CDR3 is TGTGCCAGCAGCGCGAGACTAGATCCAGATACGCAGTATTTT.

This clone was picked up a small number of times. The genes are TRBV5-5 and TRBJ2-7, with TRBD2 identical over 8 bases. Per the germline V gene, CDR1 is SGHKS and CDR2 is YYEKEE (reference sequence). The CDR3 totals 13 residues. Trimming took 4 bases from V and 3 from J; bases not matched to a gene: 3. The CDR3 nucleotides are TGTGCCAGCAGCCCGGGGGGGATCTACGAGCAGTACTTC. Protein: CASSPGGIYEQYF.

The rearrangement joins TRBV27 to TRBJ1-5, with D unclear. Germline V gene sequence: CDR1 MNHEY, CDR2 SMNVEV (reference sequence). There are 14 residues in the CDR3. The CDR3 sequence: CATMSRYSNQPQHF. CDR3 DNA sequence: TGTGCTACCATGAGTCGCTATAGCAATCAGCCCCAGCATTTT.

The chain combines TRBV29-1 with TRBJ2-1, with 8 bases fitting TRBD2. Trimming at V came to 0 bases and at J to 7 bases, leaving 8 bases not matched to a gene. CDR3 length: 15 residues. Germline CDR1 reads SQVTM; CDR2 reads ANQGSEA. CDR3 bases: TGCAGCGTTGAAGATCGGGGGGGGGATAAGAATGAGCAGTTCTTC. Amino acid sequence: CSVEDRGGDKNEQFF.

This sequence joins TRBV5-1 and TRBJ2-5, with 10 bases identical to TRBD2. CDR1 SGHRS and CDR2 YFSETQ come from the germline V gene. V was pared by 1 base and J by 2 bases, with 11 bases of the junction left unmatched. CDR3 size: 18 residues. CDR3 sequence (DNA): TGCGCCAGCAGCTTGTCTAGCGGGGGTGCTGGATGGCAAGAGACCCAGTACTTC. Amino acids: CASSLSSGGAGWQETQYF.

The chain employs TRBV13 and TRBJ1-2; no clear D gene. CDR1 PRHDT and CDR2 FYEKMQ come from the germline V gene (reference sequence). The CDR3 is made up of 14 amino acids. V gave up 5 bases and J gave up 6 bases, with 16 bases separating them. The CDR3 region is CASSPSLRIDGYTF. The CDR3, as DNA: TGTGCCAGCAGCCCAAGCCTCAGGATAGATGGCTACACCTTC. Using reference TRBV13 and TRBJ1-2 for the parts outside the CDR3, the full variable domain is AAGVIQSPRHLIKEKRETATLKCYPIPRHDTVYWYQQGPGQDPQFLISFYEKMQSDKGSIPDRFSAQQFSDYHSELNMSSLELGDSALYFCASSPSLRIDGYTFGSGTRLTVV.

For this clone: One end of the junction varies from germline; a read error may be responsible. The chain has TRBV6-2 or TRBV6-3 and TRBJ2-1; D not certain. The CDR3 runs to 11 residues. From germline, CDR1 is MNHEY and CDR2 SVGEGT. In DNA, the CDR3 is TGTGCCAGCAGCTCCAACAATGAGCAGTTCTTC. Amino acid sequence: CASSSNNEQFF.

The DNA for the CDR3 is TGTGCCAGCAGCCGGGGACAGGGAGCCGGGGAGCTGTTTTTT. This encodes CASSRGQGAGELFF. The chain carries TRBV7-3 and TRBJ2-2; 9 nucleotides line up with TRBD1. The CDR3 covers 14 residues. Germline values: CDR1 SGHTA, CDR2 FQGTGA. The V gene end was trimmed by 5 bases and the J gene end by 6 bases; junction bases not matched to a gene: 4.

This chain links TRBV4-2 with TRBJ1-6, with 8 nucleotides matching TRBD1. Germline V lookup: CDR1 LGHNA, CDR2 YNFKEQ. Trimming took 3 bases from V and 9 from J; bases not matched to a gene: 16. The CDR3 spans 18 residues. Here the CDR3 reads CASSHVGRPTGGSSPLHF. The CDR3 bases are TGTGCCAGCAGCCATGTAGGAAGGCCTACAGGGGGATCTTCACCCCTCCACTTT.

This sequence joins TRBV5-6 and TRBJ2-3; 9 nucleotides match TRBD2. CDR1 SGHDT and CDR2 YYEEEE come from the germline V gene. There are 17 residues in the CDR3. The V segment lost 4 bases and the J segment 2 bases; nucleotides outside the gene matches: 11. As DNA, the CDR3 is TGTGCCAGCAGCAGTGGGTATAGCGGGGGCCACACAGATACGCAGTATTTT. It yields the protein CASSSGYSGGHTDTQYF.

The CDR3 loop reads CASSQVLWSEAFF. The CDR3 DNA follows: TGCGCCAGCAGCCAAGTACTCTGGTCCGAAGCTTTCTTT. The gene calls are TRBV4-3 and TRBJ1-1; D is unclear. Trimming took 1 base from V and 8 from J, leaving 11 bases between them. This CDR3 contains 13 residues. Germline V gene sequence: CDR1 LGHNA, CDR2 YSLEER.

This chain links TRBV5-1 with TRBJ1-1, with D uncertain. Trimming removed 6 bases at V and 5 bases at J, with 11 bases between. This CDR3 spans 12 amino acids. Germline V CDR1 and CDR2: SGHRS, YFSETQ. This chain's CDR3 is CASTLGGTEAFF. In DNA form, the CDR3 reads TGCGCCAGCACCCTCGGAGGGACTGAAGCTTTCTTT.

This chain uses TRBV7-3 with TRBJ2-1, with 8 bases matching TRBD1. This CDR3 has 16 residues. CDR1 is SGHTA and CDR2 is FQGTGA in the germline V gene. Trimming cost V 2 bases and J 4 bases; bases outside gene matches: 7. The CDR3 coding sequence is TGTGCCAGCAGCTTAGGTCCAGGGGGCAAGTACAATGAGCAGTTCTTC. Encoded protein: CASSLGPGGKYNEQFF. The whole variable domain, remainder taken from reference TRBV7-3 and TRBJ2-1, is GAGVSQTPSNKVTEKGKYVELRCDPISGHTALYWYRQSLGQGPEFLIYFQGTGAADDSGLPNDRFFAVRPEGSVSTLKIQRTERGDSAVYLCASSLGPGGKYNEQFFGPGTRLTVL.

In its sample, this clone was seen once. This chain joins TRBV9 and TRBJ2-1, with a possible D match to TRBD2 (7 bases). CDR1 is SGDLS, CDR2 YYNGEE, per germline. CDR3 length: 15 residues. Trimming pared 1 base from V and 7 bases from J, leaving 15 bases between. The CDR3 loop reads CASSVTAGAGNEQFF. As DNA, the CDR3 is TGTGCCAGCAGCGTAACGGCGGGGGCAGGGAATGAGCAGTTCTTC. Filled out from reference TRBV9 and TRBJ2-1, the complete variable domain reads DSGVTQTPKHLITATGQRVTLRCSPRSGDLSVYWYQQSLDQGLQFLIQYYNGEERAKGNILERFSAQQFPDLHSELNLSSLELGDSALYFCASSVTAGAGNEQFFGPGTRLTVL.

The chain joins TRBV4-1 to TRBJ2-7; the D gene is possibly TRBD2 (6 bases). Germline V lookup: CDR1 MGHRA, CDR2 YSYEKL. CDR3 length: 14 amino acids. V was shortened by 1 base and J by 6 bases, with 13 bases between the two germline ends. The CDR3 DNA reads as TGCGCCAGCAGCCAAGTGCGACTAGTCGGCGAGCAGTACTTC. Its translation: CASSQVRLVGEQYF.

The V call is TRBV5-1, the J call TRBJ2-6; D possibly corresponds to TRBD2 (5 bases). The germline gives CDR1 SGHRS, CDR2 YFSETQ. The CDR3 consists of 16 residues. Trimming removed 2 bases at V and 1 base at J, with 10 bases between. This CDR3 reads CASSFPGRSGANVLTF. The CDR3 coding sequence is TGCGCCAGCAGCTTCCCGGGAAGATCTGGGGCCAACGTCCTGACTTTC.

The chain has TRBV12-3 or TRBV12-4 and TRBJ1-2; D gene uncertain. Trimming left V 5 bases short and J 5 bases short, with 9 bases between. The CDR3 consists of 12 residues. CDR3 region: CASSVDKYGYTF. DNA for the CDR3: TGTGCCAGCAGTGTCGACAAGTATGGCTACACCTTC.

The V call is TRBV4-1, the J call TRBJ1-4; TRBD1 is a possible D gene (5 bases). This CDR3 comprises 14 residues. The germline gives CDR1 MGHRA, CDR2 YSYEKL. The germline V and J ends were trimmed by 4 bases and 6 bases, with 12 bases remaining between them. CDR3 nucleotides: TGCGCCAGCAGCCCCCGGGGGAGGGATGAAAAACTGTTTTTT. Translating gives CASSPRGRDEKLFF.

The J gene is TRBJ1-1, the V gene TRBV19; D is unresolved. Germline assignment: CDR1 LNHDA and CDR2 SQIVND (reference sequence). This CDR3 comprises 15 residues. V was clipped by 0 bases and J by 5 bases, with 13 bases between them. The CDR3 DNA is TGTGCCAGTAGTATAGAAGGAGGCCGTGGAACTGAAGCTTTCTTT. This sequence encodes CASSIEGGRGTEAFF. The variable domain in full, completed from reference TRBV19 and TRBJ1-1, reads DGGITQSPKYLFRKEGQNVTLSCEQNLNHDAMYWYRQDPGQGLRLIYYSQIVNDFQKGDIAEGYSVSREKKESFPLTVTSAQKNPTAFYLCASSIEGGRGTEAFFGQGTRLTVV.

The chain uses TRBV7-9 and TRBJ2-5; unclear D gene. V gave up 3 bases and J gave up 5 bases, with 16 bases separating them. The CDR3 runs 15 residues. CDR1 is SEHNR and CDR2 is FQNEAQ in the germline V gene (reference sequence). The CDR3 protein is CASSFFASSRETQYF. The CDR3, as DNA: TGTGCCAGCAGCTTTTTTGCTAGTAGCCGGGAGACCCAGTACTTC.

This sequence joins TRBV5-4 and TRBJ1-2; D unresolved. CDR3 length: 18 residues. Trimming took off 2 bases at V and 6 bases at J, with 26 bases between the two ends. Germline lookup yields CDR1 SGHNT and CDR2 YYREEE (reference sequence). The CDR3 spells CASSLPWADESILNGYTF. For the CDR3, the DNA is TGTGCCAGCAGCTTACCTTGGGCAGATGAGTCTATACTCAATGGCTACACCTTC.

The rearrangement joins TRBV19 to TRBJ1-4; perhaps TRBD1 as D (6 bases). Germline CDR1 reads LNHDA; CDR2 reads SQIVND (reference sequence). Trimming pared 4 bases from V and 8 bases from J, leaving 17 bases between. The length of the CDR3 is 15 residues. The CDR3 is CASSTRTVTDEKLFF. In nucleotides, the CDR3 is TGTGCCAGTAGTACCAGGACAGTAACAGACGAAAAACTGTTTTTT. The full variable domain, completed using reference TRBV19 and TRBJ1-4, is DGGITQSPKYLFRKEGQNVTLSCEQNLNHDAMYWYRQDPGQGLRLIYYSQIVNDFQKGDIAEGYSVSREKKESFPLTVTSAQKNPTAFYLCASSTRTVTDEKLFFGSGTQLSVL.

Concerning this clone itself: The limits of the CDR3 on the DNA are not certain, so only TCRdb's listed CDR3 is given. This CDR3 is CASSEPSWAKGNSAANVLTF. The chain couples TRBV21-1 to TRBJ2-6; whether TRBD2, the table's D call, matches the DNA was not checked. TRBV21-1 is assigned pseudogene status. Termini included, the CDR3 measures 20 amino acids.

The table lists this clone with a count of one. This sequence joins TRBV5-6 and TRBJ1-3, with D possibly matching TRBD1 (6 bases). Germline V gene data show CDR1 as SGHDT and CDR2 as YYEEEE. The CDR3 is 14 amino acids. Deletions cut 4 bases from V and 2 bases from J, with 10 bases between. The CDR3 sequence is CASSPYRAGNTIYF. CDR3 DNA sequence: TGTGCCAGCAGCCCTTACAGGGCTGGAAACACCATATATTTT.

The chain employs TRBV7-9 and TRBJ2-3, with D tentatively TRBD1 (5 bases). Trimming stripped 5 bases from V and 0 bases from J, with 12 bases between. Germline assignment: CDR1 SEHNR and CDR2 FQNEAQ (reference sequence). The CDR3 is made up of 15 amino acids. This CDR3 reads CASSTGQVSTDTQYF. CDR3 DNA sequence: TGTGCCAGCAGCACTGGACAAGTAAGCACAGATACGCAGTATTTT.

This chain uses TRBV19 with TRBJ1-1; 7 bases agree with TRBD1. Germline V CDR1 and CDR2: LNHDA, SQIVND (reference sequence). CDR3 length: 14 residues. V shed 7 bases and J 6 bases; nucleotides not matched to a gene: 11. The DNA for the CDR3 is TGTGCCAGTATCAATACAGGGGCCAGAGCTGAAGCTTTCTTT. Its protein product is CASINTGARAEAFF.

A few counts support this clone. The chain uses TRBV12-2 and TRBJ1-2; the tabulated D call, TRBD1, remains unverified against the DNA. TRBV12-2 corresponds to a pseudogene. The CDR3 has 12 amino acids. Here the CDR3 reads CASHPGQGGYTF. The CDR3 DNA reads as TGTGCAAGTCATCCGGGACAAGGCGGCTACACCTTC.

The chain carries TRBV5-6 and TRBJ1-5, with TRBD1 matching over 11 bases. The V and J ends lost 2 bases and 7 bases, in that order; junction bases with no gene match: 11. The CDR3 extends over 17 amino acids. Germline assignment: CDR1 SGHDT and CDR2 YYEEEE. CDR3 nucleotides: TGTGCCAGCAGCTTTCTCTCCGGACAGGGGGCTGGGCAGCCCCAGCATTTT. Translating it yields CASSFLSGQGAGQPQHF.

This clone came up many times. The CDR3 loop is CAWKKRGDRGGQNTF. CDR3 coding DNA: TGTGCCTGGAAAAAGAGGGGGGACAGGGGAGGGCAAAACACCTTC. The chain has TRBV30 and TRBJ1-2; 10 bases are a match to TRBD1. This CDR3 region has 15 residues. V lost 4 bases and J lost 12; bases outside the gene matches: 17. Germline V lookup: CDR1 GTSNPN, CDR2 SVGIG (reference sequence).